This TCR beta chain was identified in a study of regulatory T cells in long-lasting Graves disease. In its sample, this clonotype was seen many times. Germline CDR1 reads LNHDA; CDR2 reads SQIVND (reference sequence). The CDR3 extends over 14 amino acids. The V gene lost 4 bases and the J gene lost 7 bases, with 16 bases spanning the gap. As for time point: newly diagnosed GD, antithyroid drugs for less than 3 months. PBMCs provided the RNA from which the TCR library was made. Arm-PCR of CDR3 regions and iRepertoire HTBI primers were used to build TCR beta libraries. TCRdb reprocessed the multiplex PCR reads via MiXCR and lists one record per CDR3 protein. The repertoire holds about 220,000 distinct CDR3 sequences, with roughly 19% as singletons. These data were also filed under a second study, of T cells in Graves' hyperthyroidism and ophthalmopathy.

This TCR came from a woman younger than 45 with Graves disease. This sample comprised peripheral blood mononuclear cells (PBMCs), obtained at new diagnosis, from a patient treated with antithyroid drugs. This rearrangement joins TRBV19 to TRBJ1-1, with a weak D call TRBD1 (5 bases). CDR3 protein: CASSSRDSRNEAFF. Written as DNA, the CDR3 is TGTGCCAGTAGTAGTCGAGACAGTAGGAATGAAGCTTTCTTT.